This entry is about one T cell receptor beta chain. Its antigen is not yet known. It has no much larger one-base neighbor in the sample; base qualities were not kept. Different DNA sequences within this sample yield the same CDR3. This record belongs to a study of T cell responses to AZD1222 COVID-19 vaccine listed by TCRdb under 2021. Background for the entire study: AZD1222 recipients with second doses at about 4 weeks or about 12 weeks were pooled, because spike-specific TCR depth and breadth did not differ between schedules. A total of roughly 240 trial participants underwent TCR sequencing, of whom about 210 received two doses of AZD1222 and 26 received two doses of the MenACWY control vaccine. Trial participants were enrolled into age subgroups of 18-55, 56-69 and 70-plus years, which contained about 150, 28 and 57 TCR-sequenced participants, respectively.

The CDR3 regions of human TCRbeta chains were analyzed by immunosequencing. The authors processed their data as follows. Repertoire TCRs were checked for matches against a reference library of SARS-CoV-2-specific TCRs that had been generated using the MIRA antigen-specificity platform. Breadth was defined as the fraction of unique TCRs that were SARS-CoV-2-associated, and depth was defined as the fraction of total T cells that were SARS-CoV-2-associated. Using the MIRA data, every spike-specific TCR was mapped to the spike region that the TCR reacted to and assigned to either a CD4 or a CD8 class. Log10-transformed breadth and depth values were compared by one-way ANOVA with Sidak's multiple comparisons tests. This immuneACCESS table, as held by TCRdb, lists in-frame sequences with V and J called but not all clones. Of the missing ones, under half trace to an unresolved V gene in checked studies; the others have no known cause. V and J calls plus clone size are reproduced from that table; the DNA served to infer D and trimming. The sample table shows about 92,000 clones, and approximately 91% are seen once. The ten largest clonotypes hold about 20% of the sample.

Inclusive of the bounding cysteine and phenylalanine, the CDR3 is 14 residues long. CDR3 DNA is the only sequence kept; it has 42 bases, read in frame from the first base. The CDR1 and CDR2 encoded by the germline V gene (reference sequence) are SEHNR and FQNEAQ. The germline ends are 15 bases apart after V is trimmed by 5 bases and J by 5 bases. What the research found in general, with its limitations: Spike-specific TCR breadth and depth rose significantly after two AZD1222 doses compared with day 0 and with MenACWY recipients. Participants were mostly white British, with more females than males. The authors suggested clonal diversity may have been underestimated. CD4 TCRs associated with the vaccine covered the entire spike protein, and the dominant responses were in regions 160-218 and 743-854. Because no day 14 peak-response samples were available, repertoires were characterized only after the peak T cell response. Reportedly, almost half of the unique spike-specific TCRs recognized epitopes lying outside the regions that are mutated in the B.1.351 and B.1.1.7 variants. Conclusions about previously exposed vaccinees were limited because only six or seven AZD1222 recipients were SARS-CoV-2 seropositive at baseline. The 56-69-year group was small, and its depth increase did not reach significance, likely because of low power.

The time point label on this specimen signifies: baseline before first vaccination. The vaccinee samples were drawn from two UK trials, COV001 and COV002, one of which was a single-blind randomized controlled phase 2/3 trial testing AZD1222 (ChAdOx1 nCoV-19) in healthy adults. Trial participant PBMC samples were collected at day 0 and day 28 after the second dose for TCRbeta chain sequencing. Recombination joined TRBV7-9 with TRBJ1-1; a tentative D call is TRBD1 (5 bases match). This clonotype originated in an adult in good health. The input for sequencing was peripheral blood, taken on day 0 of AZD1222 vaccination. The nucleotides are TGTGCCAGCAGCCCAGGCTGGGGGGGGACTGAAGCTTTCTTT. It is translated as CASSPGWGGTEAFF.